The 7 T cell receptor beta chains listed next were all sequenced from one sample in a study of graft-versus-host responses after intestinal transplantation. Sequencing used immunoSEQ multiplex PCR; TCRdb keeps in-frame clones, though not all of them. The sample gives under 80,000 clones, roughly 90% of which show up once; under 0.85% is in the top ten. Source: PBMCs, taken 98 days after intestinal transplantation. The receptors were gathered from a human patient who received an intestinal transplant, so some T cells may come from the graft donor.

V gene TRBV15 combines with J gene TRBJ1-4; no clear D. V lost 4 bases to trimming and J lost 3 bases, with 15 bases between them. The CDR3 totals 16 residues. The germline V gene has CDR1 LNHNV and CDR2 YYDKDF (reference sequence). This CDR3 reads CATSTPDGASNEKLFF. The CDR3 DNA reads TGTGCCACCAGCACACCAGACGGCGCATCTAATGAAAAACTGTTTTTT.

This clone was counted a few times. The chain couples TRBV6-1 to TRBJ2-7; D is perhaps TRBD1 or TRBD2 (5 bases each). V dropped 0 bases and J dropped 3 bases, with 12 bases sitting between them. The germline gives CDR1 MNHNS, CDR2 SASEGT. The CDR3 spans 15 residues. The CDR3 reads CASSEAQGTSYEQYF. The DNA for the CDR3 is TGTGCCAGCAGTGAAGCGCAGGGAACTAGCTACGAGCAGTACTTC.

The rearrangement uses TRBV7-2 and TRBJ1-2; D not resolved. Germline assignment: CDR1 SGHTA and CDR2 FQGNSA. This CDR3 spans 15 amino acids. Trimming pared 2 bases from V and 4 bases from J, leaving 14 bases between. CDR3 in DNA: TGTGCCAGCAGCTTATTGGAGAGGGCGCCCTATGGCTACACCTTC. The encoded protein is CASSLLERAPYGYTF. Full variable domain (remainder filled in from reference TRBV7-2 and TRBJ1-2): GAGVSQSPSNKVTEKGKDVELRCDPISGHTALYWYRQSLGQGLEFLIYFQGNSAPDKSGLPSDRFSAERTGGSVSTLTIQRTQQEDSAVYLCASSLLERAPYGYTFGSGTRLTVV.

The chain couples TRBV7-9 to TRBJ1-1; D is uncertain. Trimming pared 1 base from V and 1 base from J, leaving 7 bases between. The CDR3 totals 14 residues. Germline loops: CDR1 SEHNR, CDR2 FQNEAQ (reference sequence). CDR3 nucleotides: TGTGCCAGCAGCTTAGAAGGGCAGAACACTGAAGCTTTCTTT. Protein product: CASSLEGQNTEAFF.

This clone appeared once. The DNA for the CDR3 is TGTGCCAGTAGTATTCAACTAGCGAGGAACGAGCAGTACTTC. It translates to CASSIQLARNEQYF. This chain uses TRBV19 with TRBJ2-7; 7 positions match TRBD2. Germline V gene sequence: CDR1 LNHDA, CDR2 SQIVND (reference sequence). V was clipped by 3 bases and J by 5 bases; unmatched bases: 7. The CDR3 covers 14 residues.

J is TRBJ2-1 and V is TRBV28, with D perhaps matching TRBD1 (5 bases). This CDR3 is built from 14 residues. Trimming shortened V by 2 bases and J by 8 bases, and 13 bases separated the two germline ends. Germline CDR1 is MDHEN and CDR2 is SYDVKM. The CDR3 DNA reads as TGTGCCAGCAGTTTACCCCAGGGCCTCGATGAGCAGTTCTTC. The encoded protein is CASSLPQGLDEQFF.

This chain connects TRBV7-9 to TRBJ2-1; 8 positions agree with TRBD2. This CDR3 contains 16 residues. The trim removed 3 bases at V and 2 bases at J, leaving 6 bases unmatched. Germline CDR1 SEHNR, CDR2 FQNEAQ (reference sequence). The CDR3 reads CASSLKRERTYNEQFF. For the CDR3, the DNA is TGTGCCAGCAGCTTGAAGCGGGAGAGGACCTACAATGAGCAGTTCTTC.